This T cell receptor (beta chain) was documented in a study of blood T cells in healthy people across ages. Overall study findings and caveats: Researchers judged that diversity estimates from one million T cells fell short of true values. Not knowing donor CMV status may have confounded expanded clonotype changes.

Primers used in a second PCR of roughly 6 to 11 cycles were a sample-barcoded 5' primer and a J-beta primer mix. Samples each returned at least 3 million CDR3-containing paired-end reads. TCRdb recomputed calls from the 5' RACE reads with MiXCR, one row per CDR3 protein. The sample includes more than 500,000 distinct CDR3 sequences, about 25% of them seen just once. The trim removed 3 bases at V and 0 bases at J, leaving 6 bases unmatched. The CDR3 consists of 17 residues. CDR1 and CDR2 from the germline V gene are LGHDT and YNNKEL (reference sequence). In this sample, this clonotype turned up a few times. Its target is unknown.

This TCR came from a woman in her 70s in good health. The specimen was blood. The chain joins TRBV3-1 to TRBJ1-4, with 8 bases lining up with TRBD1. Here the CDR3 reads CASSQNRGRTTNEKLFF. In DNA form, the CDR3 reads TGTGCCAGCAGCCAGAACAGGGGGAGGACAACTAATGAAAAACTGTTTTTT.